This note documents a single T cell receptor (beta chain) sequence. Its specificity is not known. This specimen belongs to a study of T cell responses to AZD1222 COVID-19 vaccine. The study, taken as a whole, reports: Epitopes outside B.1.351 and B.1.1.7 mutated regions reportedly drew nearly half of spike TCRs.

TCRdb keeps only in-frame clones here, not all; method: immunoSEQ multiplex PCR. Of 140,000 to 150,000 clones listed, 75% to 85% are singletons. The V gene's germline CDR1 is LGHDT and CDR2 YNNKEL (reference sequence). V lost 1 base, J lost 9 bases, and 7 bases stayed unmatched. The length of the CDR3 is 15 residues. The source of this sequence is an adult in good health. The V gene is TRBV3-1 (or the pseudogene TRBV3-2), the J gene TRBJ2-1, with 9 bases that match TRBD1. The specimen was peripheral blood, collected on day 0 of MenACWY control vaccination. The CDR3, as DNA: TGTGCCAGCAGCCAAGGACAGGGGGTGGTCGCTGAGCAGTTCTTC. Protein product: CASSQGQGVVAEQFF.